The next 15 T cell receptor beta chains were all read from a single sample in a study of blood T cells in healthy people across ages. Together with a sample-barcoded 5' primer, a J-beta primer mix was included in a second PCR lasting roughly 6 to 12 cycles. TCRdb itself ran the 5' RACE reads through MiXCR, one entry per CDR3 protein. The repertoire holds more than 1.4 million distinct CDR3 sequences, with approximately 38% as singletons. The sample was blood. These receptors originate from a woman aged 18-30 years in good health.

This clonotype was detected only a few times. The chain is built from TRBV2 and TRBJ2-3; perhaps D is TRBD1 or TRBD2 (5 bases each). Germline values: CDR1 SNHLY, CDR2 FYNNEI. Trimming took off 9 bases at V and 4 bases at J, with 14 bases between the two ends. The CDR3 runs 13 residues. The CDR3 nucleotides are TGTGCCAGTGCGAGCTGGGACGCAGATACGCAGTATTTT. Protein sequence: CASASWDADTQYF.

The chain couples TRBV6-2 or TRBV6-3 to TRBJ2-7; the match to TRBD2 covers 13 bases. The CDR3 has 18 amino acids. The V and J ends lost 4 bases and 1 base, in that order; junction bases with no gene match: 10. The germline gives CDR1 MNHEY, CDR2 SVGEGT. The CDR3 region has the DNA TGTGCCAGCAGTTCGGGACTAGCGGGAAAAAAGGCGTCCTACGAGCAGTACTTC. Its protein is CASSSGLAGKKASYEQYF.

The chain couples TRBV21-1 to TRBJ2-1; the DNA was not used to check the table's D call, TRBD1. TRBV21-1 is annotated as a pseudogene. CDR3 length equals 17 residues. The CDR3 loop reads CASSKALGQGRGCEQFF. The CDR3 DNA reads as TGTGCCAGCAGCAAAGCGCTGGGACAGGGAAGGGGTTGTGAGCAGTTCTTC.

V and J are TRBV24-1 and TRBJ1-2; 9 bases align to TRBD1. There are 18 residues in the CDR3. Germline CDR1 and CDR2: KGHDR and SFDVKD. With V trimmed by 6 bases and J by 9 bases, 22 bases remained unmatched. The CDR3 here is CATSQRPGQGLSASSYTF. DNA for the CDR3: TGTGCCACCAGTCAAAGACCGGGACAGGGTCTGAGCGCGAGCAGCTACACCTTC.

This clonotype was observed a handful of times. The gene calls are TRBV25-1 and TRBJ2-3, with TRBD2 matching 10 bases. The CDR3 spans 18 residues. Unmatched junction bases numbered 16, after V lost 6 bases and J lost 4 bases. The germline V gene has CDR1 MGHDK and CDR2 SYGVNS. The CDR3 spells CASSPRMASGRYADTQYF. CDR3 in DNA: TGTGCCAGCAGCCCTAGGATGGCTAGCGGGAGATATGCAGATACGCAGTATTTT.

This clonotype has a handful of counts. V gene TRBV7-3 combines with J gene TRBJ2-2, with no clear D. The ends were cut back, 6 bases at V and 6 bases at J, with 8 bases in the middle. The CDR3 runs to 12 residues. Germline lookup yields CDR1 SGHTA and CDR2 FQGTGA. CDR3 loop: CASSFPPGELFF. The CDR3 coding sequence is TGTGCCAGCAGTTTCCCCCCCGGGGAGCTGTTTTTT.

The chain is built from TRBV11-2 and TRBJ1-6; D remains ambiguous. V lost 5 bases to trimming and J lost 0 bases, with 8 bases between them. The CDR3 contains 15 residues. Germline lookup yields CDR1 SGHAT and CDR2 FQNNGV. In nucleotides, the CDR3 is TGTGCCAGCAGCGCGAAGAGCTCCTATAATTCACCCCTCCACTTT. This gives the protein CASSAKSSYNSPLHF.

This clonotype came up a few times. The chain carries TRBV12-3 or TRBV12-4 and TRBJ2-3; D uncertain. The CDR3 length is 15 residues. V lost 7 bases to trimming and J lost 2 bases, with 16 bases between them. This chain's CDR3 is CASILKTRATDTQYF. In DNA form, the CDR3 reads TGTGCCAGCATTCTTAAGACGCGCGCCACAGATACGCAGTATTTT.

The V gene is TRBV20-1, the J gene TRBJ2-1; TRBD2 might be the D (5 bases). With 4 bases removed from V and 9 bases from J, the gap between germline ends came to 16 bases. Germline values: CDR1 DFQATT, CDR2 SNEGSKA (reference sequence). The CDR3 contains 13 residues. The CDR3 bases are TGCAGTGCTACGGACCTAGCTTTCGGTGAGCAGTTCTTC. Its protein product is CSATDLAFGEQFF.

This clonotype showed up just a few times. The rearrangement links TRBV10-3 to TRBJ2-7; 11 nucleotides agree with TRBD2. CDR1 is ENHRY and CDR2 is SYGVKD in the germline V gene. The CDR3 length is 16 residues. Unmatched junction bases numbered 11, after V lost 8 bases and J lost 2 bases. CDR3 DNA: TGTGCCATCTCTCCTAGCGGGGGGCCCTTCACCTACGAGCAGTACTTC. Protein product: CAISPSGGPFTYEQYF.

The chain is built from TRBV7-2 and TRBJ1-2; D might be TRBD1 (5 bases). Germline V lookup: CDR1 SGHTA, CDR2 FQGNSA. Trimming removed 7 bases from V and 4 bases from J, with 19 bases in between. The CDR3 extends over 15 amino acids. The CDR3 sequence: CASTSPFGAGYGYTF. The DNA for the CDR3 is TGTGCCAGCACCTCTCCCTTTGGGGCAGGCTATGGCTACACCTTC. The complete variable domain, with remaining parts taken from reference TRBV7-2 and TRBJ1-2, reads GAGVSQSPSNKVTEKGKDVELRCDPISGHTALYWYRQSLGQGLEFLIYFQGNSAPDKSGLPSDRFSAERTGGSVSTLTIQRTQQEDSAVYLCASTSPFGAGYGYTFGSGTRLTVV.

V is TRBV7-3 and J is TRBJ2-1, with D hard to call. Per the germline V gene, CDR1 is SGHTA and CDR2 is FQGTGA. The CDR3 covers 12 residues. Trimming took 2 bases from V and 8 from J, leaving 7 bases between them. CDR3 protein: CASSLQVDEQFF. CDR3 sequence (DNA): TGTGCCAGCAGCTTACAGGTCGATGAGCAGTTCTTC.

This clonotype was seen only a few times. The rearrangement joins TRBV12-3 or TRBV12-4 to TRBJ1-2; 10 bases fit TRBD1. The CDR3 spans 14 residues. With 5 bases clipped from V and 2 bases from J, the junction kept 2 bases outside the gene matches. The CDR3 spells CASSRGQGNYGYTF. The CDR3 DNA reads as TGTGCCAGCAGTAGGGGACAGGGGAACTATGGCTACACCTTC.

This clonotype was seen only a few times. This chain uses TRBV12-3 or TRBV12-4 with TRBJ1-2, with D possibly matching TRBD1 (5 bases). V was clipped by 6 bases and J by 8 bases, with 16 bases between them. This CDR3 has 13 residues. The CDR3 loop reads CASRPGGGRGYTF. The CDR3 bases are TGTGCCAGCAGACCTGGGGGGGGACGCGGCTACACCTTC.

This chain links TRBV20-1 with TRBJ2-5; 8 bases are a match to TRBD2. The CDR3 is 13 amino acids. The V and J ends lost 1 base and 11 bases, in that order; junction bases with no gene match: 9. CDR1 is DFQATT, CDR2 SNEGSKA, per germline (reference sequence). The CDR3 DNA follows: TGCAGTGCTAGAGCGGGAGGGAACAATGAGCAGTACTTC. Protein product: CSARAGGNNEQYF.